This TCR beta chain comes out of a study of preoperative IRX-2 immunotherapy in early breast cancer (dated by TCRdb to the late 2010s). The intended sense of this specimen's treatment or condition label: preoperative locoregional IRX-2 cytokine immunotherapy. The samples were obtained from a phase Ib study that tested preoperative, locoregional IRX-2 cytokine immunotherapy meant to prime immune responses. Patients with early-stage breast cancer who were given IRX-2 before surgery served as donors. A remark on this clone: It lacks a known antigen. Base-call qualities are not available, and no considerably larger clone is one nucleotide away.

Library prep was done by the immunoSEQ multiplex PCR assay. TCRdb took over this immuneACCESS table, retaining in-frame rearrangements with V and J assigned. Such tables are incomplete; in checked studies, under half of the missing clones stem from an unresolved V gene, and the remainder is unexplained. The sample table holds about 62,000 clones, of which 94% were seen once. The ten top clones hold around 1.7% of the sample. V sheds 2 bases and J sheds 4 bases, leaving 9 bases between their ends. CDR1 and CDR2 are read off the germline V gene as SGHTA and FQGNSA. From its cysteine to its phenylalanine, the CDR3 spans 14 amino acids. The read is trimmed to its CDR3 DNA, 42 bases read in frame from base 1.

The sequence came from a human donor with breast cancer. Here the chain combines TRBV7-2 and TRBJ1-5; there is no confident call for the D gene. Sampling was done from a patient treated with IRX-2 immunotherapy. The DNA reads TGTGCCAGCAGCTTAAGTCACCCGAATCAGCCCCAGCATTTT. Its protein product is CASSLSHPNQPQHF.